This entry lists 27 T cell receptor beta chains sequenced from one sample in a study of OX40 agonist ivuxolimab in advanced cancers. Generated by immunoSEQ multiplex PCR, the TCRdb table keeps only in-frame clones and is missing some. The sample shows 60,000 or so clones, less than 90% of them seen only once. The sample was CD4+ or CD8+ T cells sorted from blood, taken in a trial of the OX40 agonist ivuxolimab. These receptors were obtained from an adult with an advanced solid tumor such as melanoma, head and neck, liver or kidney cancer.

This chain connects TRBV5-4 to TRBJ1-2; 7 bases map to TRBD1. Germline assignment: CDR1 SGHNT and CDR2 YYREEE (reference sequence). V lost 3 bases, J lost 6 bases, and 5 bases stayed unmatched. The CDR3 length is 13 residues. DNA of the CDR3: TGTGCCAGCAGCTCCCGACAGGGCCATGGCTACACCTTC. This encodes CASSSRQGHGYTF. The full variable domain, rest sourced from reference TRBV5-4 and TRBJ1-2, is ETGVTQSPTHLIKTRGQQVTLRCSSQSGHNTVSWYQQALGQGPQFIFQYYREEENGRGNFPPRFSGLQFPNYSSELNVNALELDDSALYLCASSSRQGHGYTFGSGTRLTVV.

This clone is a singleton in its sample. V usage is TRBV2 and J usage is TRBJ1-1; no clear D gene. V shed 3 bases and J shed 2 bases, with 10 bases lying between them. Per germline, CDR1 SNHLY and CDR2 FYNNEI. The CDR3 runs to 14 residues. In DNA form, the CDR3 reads TGTGCCAGCAGTGAGAGGATCCTTAACACTGAAGCTTTCTTT. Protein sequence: CASSERILNTEAFF.

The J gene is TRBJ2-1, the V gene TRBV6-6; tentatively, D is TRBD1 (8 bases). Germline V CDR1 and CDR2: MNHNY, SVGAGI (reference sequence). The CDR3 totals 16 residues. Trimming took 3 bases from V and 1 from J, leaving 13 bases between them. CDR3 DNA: TGTGCCAGCAGTTATCAACAGGGGGGGTCCTACAATGAGCAGTTCTTC. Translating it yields CASSYQQGGSYNEQFF.

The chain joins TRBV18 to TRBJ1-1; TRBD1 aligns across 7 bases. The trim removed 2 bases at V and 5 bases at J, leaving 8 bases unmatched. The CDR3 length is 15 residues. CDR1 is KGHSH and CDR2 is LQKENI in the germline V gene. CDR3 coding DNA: TGTGCCAGCTCACCAACCCCCTCAGGGGGGACTGAAGCTTTCTTT. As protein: CASSPTPSGGTEAFF.

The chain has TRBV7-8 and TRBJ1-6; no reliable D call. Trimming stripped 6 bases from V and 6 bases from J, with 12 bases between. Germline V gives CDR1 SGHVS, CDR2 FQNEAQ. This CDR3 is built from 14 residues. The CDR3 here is CASSAGVRNSPLHF. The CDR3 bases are TGTGCCAGCAGTGCTGGCGTGCGTAATTCACCCCTCCACTTT.

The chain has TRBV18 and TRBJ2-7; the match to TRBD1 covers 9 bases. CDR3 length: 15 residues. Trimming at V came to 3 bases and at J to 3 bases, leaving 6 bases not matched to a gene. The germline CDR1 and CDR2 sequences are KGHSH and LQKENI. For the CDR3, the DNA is TGTGCCAGCTCACCTTCGCCGGGACAGGGCTACGAGCAGTACTTC. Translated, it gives CASSPSPGQGYEQYF.

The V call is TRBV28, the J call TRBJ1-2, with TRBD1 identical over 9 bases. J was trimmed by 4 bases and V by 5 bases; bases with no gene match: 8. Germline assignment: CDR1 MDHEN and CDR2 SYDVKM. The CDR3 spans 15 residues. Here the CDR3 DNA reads TGTGCCAGCAGTCTCTCCGGGACAGGGCGCTATGGCTACACCTTC. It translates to CASSLSGTGRYGYTF.

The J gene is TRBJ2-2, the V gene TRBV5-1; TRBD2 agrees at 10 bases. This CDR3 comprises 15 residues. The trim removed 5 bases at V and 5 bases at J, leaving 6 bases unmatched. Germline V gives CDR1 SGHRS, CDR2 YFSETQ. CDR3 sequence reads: CASRPLAGETGELFF. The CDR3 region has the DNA TGCGCCAGCAGGCCTCTAGCGGGAGAGACCGGGGAGCTGTTTTTT.

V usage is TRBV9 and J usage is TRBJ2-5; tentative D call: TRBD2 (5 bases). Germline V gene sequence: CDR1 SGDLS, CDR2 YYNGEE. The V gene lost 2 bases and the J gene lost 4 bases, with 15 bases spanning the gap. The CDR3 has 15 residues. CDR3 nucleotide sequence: TGTGCCAGCAGCGTTTTAGGGAGTAAGGGAGAGACCCAGTACTTC. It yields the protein CASSVLGSKGETQYF.

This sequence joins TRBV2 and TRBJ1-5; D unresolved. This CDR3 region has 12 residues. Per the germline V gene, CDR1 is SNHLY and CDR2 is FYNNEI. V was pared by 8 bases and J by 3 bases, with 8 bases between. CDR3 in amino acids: CASDNTNQPQHF. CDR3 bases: TGTGCCAGCGACAACACCAATCAGCCCCAGCATTTT.

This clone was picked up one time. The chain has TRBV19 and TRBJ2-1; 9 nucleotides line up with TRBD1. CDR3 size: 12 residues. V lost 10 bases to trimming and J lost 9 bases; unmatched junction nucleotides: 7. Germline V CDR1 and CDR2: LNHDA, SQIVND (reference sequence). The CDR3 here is CATRTGESEQFF. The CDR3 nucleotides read TGTGCCACCCGGACAGGGGAAAGTGAGCAGTTCTTC.

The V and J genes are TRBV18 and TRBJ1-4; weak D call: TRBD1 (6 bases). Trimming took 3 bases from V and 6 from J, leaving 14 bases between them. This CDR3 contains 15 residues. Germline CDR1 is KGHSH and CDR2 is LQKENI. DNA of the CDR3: TGTGCCAGCTCACCGGAGTTAGGGGGATATGAAAAACTGTTTTTT. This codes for CASSPELGGYEKLFF. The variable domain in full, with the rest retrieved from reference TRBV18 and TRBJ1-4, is NAGVMQNPRHLVRRRGQEARLRCSPMKGHSHVYWYRQLPEEGLKFMVYLQKENIIDESGMPKERFSAEFPKEGPSILRIQQVVRGDSAAYFCASSPELGGYEKLFFGSGTQLSVL.

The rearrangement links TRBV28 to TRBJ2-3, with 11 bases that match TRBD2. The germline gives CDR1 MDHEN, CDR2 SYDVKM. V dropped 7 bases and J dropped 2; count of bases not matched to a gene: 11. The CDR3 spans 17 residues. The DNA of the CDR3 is TGTGCCAGCACACCCCGCGAACTAGCGGGGGACACAGATACGCAGTATTTT. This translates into CASTPRELAGDTDTQYF.

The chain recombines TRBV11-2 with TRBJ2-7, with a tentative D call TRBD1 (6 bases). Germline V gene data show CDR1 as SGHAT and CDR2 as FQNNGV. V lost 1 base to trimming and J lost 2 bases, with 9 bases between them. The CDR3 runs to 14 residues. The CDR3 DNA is TGTGCCAGCAGCTTAGGGGGACACACCTACGAGCAGTACTTC. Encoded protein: CASSLGGHTYEQYF. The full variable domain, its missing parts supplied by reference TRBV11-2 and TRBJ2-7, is EAGVAQSPRYKIIEKRQSVAFWCNPISGHATLYWYQQILGQGPKLLIQFQNNGVVDDSQLPKDRFSAERLKGVDSTLKIQPAKLEDSAVYLCASSLGGHTYEQYFGPGTRLTVT.

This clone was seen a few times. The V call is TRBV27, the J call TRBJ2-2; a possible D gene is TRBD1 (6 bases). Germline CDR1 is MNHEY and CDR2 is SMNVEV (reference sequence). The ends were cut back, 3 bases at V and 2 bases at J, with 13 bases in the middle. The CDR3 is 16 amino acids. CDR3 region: CASSFSGASNTGELFF. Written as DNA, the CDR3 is TGTGCCAGCAGTTTTTCAGGGGCATCAAACACCGGGGAGCTGTTTTTT.

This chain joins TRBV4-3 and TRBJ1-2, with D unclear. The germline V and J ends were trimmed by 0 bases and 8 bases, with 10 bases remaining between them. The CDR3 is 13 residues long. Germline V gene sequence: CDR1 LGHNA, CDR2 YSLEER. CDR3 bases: TGCGCCAGCAGCCAAGATCCAGGTTGGGGCTACACCTTC. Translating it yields CASSQDPGWGYTF.

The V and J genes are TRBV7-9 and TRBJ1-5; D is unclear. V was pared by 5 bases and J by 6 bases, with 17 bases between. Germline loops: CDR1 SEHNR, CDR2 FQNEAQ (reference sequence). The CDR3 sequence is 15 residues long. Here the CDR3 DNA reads TGTGCCAGCAGCCCCTCGACGCCTCGAGGTCAGCCCCAGCATTTT. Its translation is CASSPSTPRGQPQHF.

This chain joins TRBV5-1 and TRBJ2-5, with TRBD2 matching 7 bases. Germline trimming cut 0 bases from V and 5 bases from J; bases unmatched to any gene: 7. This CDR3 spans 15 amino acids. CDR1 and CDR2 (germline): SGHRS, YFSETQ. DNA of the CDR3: TGCGCCAGCAGCTTGGGGCGCGGGGAGGGCGAGACCCAGTACTTC. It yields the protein CASSLGRGEGETQYF.

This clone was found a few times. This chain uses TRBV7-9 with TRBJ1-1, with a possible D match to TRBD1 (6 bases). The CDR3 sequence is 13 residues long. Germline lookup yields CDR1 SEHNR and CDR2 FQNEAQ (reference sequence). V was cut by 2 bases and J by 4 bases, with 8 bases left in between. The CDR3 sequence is CASSLTGITEAFF. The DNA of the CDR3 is TGTGCCAGCAGCTTAACAGGGATCACTGAAGCTTTCTTT.

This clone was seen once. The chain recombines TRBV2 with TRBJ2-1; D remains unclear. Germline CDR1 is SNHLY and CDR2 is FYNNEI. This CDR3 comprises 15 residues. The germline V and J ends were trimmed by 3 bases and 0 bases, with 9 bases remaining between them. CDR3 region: CASSDRWVSYNEQFF. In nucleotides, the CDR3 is TGTGCCAGCAGTGATCGGTGGGTCTCCTACAATGAGCAGTTCTTC.

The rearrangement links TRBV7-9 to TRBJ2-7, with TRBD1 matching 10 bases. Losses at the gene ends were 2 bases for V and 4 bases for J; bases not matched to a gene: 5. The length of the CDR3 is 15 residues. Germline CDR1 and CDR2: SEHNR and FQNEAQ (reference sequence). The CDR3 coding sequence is TGTGCCAGCAGCTTATTCCGGGACAGGGGTTACGAGCAGTACTTC. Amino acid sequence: CASSLFRDRGYEQYF.

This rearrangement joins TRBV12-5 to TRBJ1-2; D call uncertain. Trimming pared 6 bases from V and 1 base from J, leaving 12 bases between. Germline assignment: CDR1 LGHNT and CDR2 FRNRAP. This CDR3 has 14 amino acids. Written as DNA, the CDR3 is TGTGCTAGTGGCCTACAGTCCAGTAACTATGGCTACACCTTC. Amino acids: CASGLQSSNYGYTF.

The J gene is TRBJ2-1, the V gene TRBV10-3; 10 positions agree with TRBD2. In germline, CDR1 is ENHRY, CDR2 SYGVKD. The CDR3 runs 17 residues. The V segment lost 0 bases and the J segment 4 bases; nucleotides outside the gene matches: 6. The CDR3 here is CAISESPSGGLYNEQFF. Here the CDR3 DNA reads TGTGCCATCAGTGAGTCGCCTAGCGGGGGCTTATACAATGAGCAGTTCTTC.

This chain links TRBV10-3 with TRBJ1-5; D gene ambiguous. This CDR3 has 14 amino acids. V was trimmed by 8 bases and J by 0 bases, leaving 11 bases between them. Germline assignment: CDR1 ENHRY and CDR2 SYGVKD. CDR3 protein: CAISNSSSNQPQHF. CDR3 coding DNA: TGTGCCATCTCCAACAGTAGTAGCAATCAGCCCCAGCATTTT.

The CDR3: CASSSRFPSGLTYGYTF. CDR3 nucleotides: TGTGCCAGCAGCTCTAGATTCCCCTCGGGGCTTACCTATGGCTACACCTTC. This chain uses TRBV7-2 with TRBJ1-2, with D maybe TRBD1 (5 bases). Germline values: CDR1 SGHTA, CDR2 FQGNSA. The V gene lost 4 bases and the J gene lost 4 bases, with 22 bases spanning the gap. The CDR3 runs to 17 residues.

This chain's CDR3 is CASSLDPAGGQPQHF. In DNA form, the CDR3 reads TGTGCCAGCAGCTTAGACCCGGCGGGAGGTCAGCCCCAGCATTTT. The rearrangement links TRBV7-9 to TRBJ1-5; D gene unclear. The germline V gene encodes CDR1 SEHNR and CDR2 FQNEAQ (reference sequence). This CDR3 is 15 amino acids long. The V and J ends lost 1 base and 6 bases respectively, with 13 bases between them.

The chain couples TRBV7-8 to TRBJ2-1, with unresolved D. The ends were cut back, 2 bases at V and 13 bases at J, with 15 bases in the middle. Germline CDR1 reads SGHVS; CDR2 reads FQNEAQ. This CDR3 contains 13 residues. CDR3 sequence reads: CASSLTSPSGQFF. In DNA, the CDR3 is TGTGCCAGCAGCTTAACAAGTCCAAGTGGTCAGTTCTTC.